Each of the 7 T cell receptor beta chains below was sequenced from the same sample in a study of cytomegalovirus exposure and HLA in healthy donors. TCRdb keeps only in-frame clones here, not all; method: immunoSEQ multiplex PCR. The sample lists more than 120,000 clones; roughly 87% were seen once. The sample consisted of PBMCs. Receptor source: a man younger than 35 in good health and CMV-seropositive.

The chain is built from TRBV6-1 and TRBJ2-3; a possible D gene is TRBD1 (5 bases). The V and J ends lost 5 bases and 5 bases respectively, with 14 bases between them. The CDR3 totals 14 residues. Germline V CDR1 and CDR2: MNHNS, SASEGT. The CDR3, as DNA: TGTGCCAGCAGTCGGCTCCTCGACAGAGATACGCAGTATTTT. Encoded protein: CASSRLLDRDTQYF.

This chain links TRBV5-1 with TRBJ1-2, with 12 bases identical to TRBD1. Trimming took 4 bases from V and 8 from J; bases not matched to a gene: 12. Germline loops: CDR1 SGHRS, CDR2 YFSETQ. The CDR3 is 16 amino acids. This chain's CDR3 is CASSTSPGQGAGGYTF. The CDR3 region has the DNA TGCGCCAGCAGCACCTCCCCGGGACAGGGGGCGGGGGGCTACACCTTC.

The V gene is TRBV9, the J gene TRBJ2-2; 12 bases agree with TRBD2. From germline, CDR1 is SGDLS and CDR2 YYNGEE. The V and J ends lost 0 bases and 5 bases, in that order; junction bases with no gene match: 8. The CDR3 has 18 residues. In nucleotides, the CDR3 is TGTGCCAGCAGCGTAGAGGCTAGCGGGGGGGCCCTTACCGGGGAGCTGTTTTTT. This gives the protein CASSVEASGGALTGELFF.

The chain carries TRBV6-1 and TRBJ2-4; a possible D gene is TRBD1 (5 bases). CDR1 and CDR2 (germline): MNHNS, SASEGT. The CDR3 spans 15 residues. V was trimmed by 4 bases and J by 0 bases, leaving 10 bases between them. CDR3 amino acids: CASSGAGKAKNIQYF. CDR3 nucleotide sequence: TGTGCCAGCAGTGGGGCAGGGAAAGCCAAAAACATTCAGTACTTC.

The J gene is TRBJ2-7, the V gene TRBV7-8; possible D gene TRBD2, 6 bases. With 1 base removed from V and 5 bases from J, the gap between germline ends came to 12 bases. Germline V lookup: CDR1 SGHVS, CDR2 FQNEAQ. CDR3 length: 14 residues. The CDR3 DNA reads TGTGCCAGCAGCTTAGAGGCGGGAACGAACGAGCAGTACTTC. It encodes CASSLEAGTNEQYF.

The chain links TRBV7-3 to TRBJ1-6, with TRBD1 matching 9 bases. CDR1 SGHTA and CDR2 FQGTGA come from the germline V gene. J gave up 7 bases and V 3 bases, and 1 base lay outside the gene matches. The CDR3 is 14 residues long. This CDR3 reads CASSFGQGNSPLHF. CDR3 coding DNA: TGTGCCAGCAGCTTCGGACAGGGGAATTCACCCCTCCACTTT.

The rearrangement uses TRBV19 and TRBJ2-2; D gene uncertain. CDR1 LNHDA and CDR2 SQIVND come from the germline V gene (reference sequence). This CDR3 contains 12 residues. The V gene lost 10 bases and the J gene lost 8 bases, with 14 bases spanning the gap. CDR3 bases: TGTGCCACCGCCGGTCGTGGTGGGGAGCTGTTTTTT. Translated, it gives CATAGRGGELFF.